This entry lists 30 T cell receptor beta chains sequenced from one sample in a study of cytomegalovirus exposure and HLA in healthy donors. Vbeta (60) and Jbeta (13) primers were used in the PCR. Repertoires were generated with immunoSEQ multiplex PCR, while TCRdb's copy carries only in-frame clones and drops some. The repertoire holds 100,000 to 150,000 clones, with about 80% as singletons. The sample comprised PBMCs. Source of these receptors: a man between 35 and 55 years old in good health and CMV-seronegative.

The genes are TRBV4-2 and TRBJ2-1, with D possibly matching TRBD2 (6 bases). Germline V lookup: CDR1 LGHNA, CDR2 YNFKEQ. This CDR3 has 15 amino acids. Trimming took 7 bases from V and 1 from J, leaving 14 bases between them. The CDR3 loop is CASTPHSGSYNEQFF. CDR3 bases: TGTGCCAGCACCCCCCATAGCGGATCCTACAATGAGCAGTTCTTC.

The chain joins TRBV7-8 to TRBJ2-1, with TRBD1 matching over 8 bases. The germline gives CDR1 SGHVS, CDR2 FQNEAQ. The CDR3 loop spans 15 amino acids. Unmatched junction bases numbered 8, after V lost 2 bases and J lost 8 bases. The CDR3: CASSLRGQTGDEQFF. CDR3 coding DNA: TGTGCCAGCAGCTTAAGGGGACAGACAGGGGATGAGCAGTTCTTC.

The chain combines TRBV14 with TRBJ2-7, with D hard to call. CDR1 SGHDN and CDR2 FVKESK come from the germline V gene. Trimming cost V 5 bases and J 1 base, with 12 bases left between them. The CDR3 covers 14 residues. CDR3 sequence reads: CASSVRFTSYEQYF. CDR3 bases: TGTGCCAGCAGCGTCAGGTTCACATCCTACGAGCAGTACTTC.

This chain links TRBV4-2 with TRBJ2-5; 9 bases line up with TRBD1. With the DNA end fitting TRBJ2-7 better, the J assignment may be wrong. Germline V lookup: CDR1 LGHNA, CDR2 YNFKEQ. This CDR3 region has 16 residues. CDR3 amino acids: CASSLRAGDRVNEQYF. In DNA form, the CDR3 reads TGTGCCAGCAGTCTCAGGGCCGGGGACAGGGTCAACGAGCAGTACTTC.

Note on this clone: A read error may produce the germline difference seen at one junction end. V gene TRBV2 combines with J gene TRBJ2-4, with D maybe TRBD2 (5 bases). The CDR3 is made up of 14 amino acids. Germline CDR1 reads SNHLY; CDR2 reads FYNNEI. DNA for the CDR3: TGTGCCAGCTCCGAGGGTTTTGCCAAAAACAGTCAGTACTTC. Its protein is CASSEGFAKNSQYF.

Only a few counts were recorded for this clone. The V call is TRBV4-1, the J call TRBJ1-2; D gene uncertain. The CDR3 is made up of 14 amino acids. Germline CDR1 reads MGHRA; CDR2 reads YSYEKL. V was clipped by 4 bases and J by 4 bases, with 13 bases between them. As DNA, the CDR3 is TGCGCCAGCAGCCCCCACGTGGGCCTCTATGGCTACACCTTC. This codes for CASSPHVGLYGYTF.

The chain recombines TRBV5-4 with TRBJ1-3; a possible D gene is TRBD1 (5 bases). Looked up from germline, CDR1 is SGHNT and CDR2 is YYREEE (reference sequence). The V and J ends lost 3 bases and 11 bases respectively, with 18 bases between them. CDR3 size: 14 residues. The CDR3 is CASSWTGTSKAIYF. CDR3 DNA: TGTGCCAGCAGCTGGACTGGGACTTCGAAAGCCATATATTTT.

The V call is TRBV6-6, the J call TRBJ1-4; 7 nucleotides align to TRBD1. This CDR3 has 16 amino acids. CDR1 is MNHNY, CDR2 SVGAGI, per germline (reference sequence). Trimming removed 5 bases from V and 10 bases from J; junction bases left unmatched: 16. The CDR3 region has the DNA TGTGCCAGCAGTACGACAGGGATTAGCCTTGCGACAAAACTGTTTTTT. This gives the protein CASSTTGISLATKLFF.

This clone was recorded once. The chain uses TRBV2 and TRBJ2-5; perhaps TRBD1 as D (7 bases). The germline CDR1 and CDR2 sequences are SNHLY and FYNNEI. Trimming cost V 7 bases and J 3 bases, with 18 bases left between them. The CDR3 runs to 15 residues. CDR3 in amino acids: CASTLEGAQEETQYF. Written as DNA, the CDR3 is TGTGCCAGCACTCTGGAGGGGGCGCAAGAAGAGACCCAGTACTTC.

The chain carries TRBV7-9 and TRBJ1-2, with 8 bases that match TRBD1. CDR3 size: 16 residues. Germline V gene data show CDR1 as SEHNR and CDR2 as FQNEAQ (reference sequence). The ends lost 1 base at V and 7 bases at J; junction bases unmatched: 11. The CDR3 nucleotides are TGTGCCAGCAGCTTAGGAGGCGGGCAGGGGGCGTCTGGCTACACCTTC. Its protein product is CASSLGGGQGASGYTF.

This sequence joins TRBV9 and TRBJ1-3; the D is unclear. This CDR3 contains 13 residues. CDR1 is SGDLS and CDR2 is YYNGEE in the germline V gene. V was cut by 0 bases and J by 4 bases, with 5 bases left in between. CDR3 DNA: TGTGCCAGCAGCGTAGGGAGGGGAAACACCATATATTTT. This translates into CASSVGRGNTIYF.

This chain uses TRBV6-1 with TRBJ2-7; D is undetermined. CDR1 is MNHNS and CDR2 is SASEGT in the germline V gene. The V gene lost 10 bases and the J gene lost 3 bases, with 19 bases spanning the gap. The CDR3 has 14 amino acids. DNA for the CDR3: TGTGCCACTCAAATTTCCATCAGCGTCTACGAGCAGTACTTC. Translating gives CATQISISVYEQYF.

Of note for this clone: A read error may produce the germline difference seen at one junction end. The gene calls are TRBV18 and TRBJ2-5, with D possibly being TRBD2 (6 bases). The CDR3 runs 12 residues. Germline V lookup: CDR1 KGHSH, CDR2 LQKENI. The CDR3 DNA follows: TGTGCCACCTCAGGAGGGCAGGAGACCCAGTACTTC. Translating it yields CATSGGQETQYF.

This clone was counted a few times. The rearrangement joins TRBV7-2 to TRBJ2-5; D possibly corresponds to TRBD1 (6 bases). V lost 7 bases and J 11 bases, leaving 17 bases between the germline ends. The CDR3 runs to 12 residues. Germline CDR1 and CDR2: SGHTA and FQGNSA. The CDR3 sequence: CASKGRGLEQYF. The CDR3, as DNA: TGTGCCAGCAAGGGCAGGGGCTTGGAGCAGTACTTC.

This clone was detected only once. The chain joins TRBV19 to TRBJ1-2; 7 nucleotides match TRBD1. The ends lost 2 bases at V and 8 bases at J; junction bases unmatched: 11. The CDR3 contains 15 residues. The germline V gene has CDR1 LNHDA and CDR2 SQIVND (reference sequence). CDR3 coding DNA: TGTGCCAGTAGTATATGGCACAGGGGAGTAAGAGGCTACACCTTC. Protein: CASSIWHRGVRGYTF.

Turning to this clone: This sample also contains other DNA sequences that code for the same CDR3. The rearrangement links TRBV5-4 to TRBJ2-2; unclear D gene. V was trimmed by 0 bases and J by 1 base, leaving 4 bases between them. Germline lookup yields CDR1 SGHNT and CDR2 YYREEE (reference sequence). CDR3 length equals 14 residues. This chain's CDR3 is CASSLDRNTGELFF. For the CDR3, the DNA is TGTGCCAGCAGCTTGGACAGGAACACCGGGGAGCTGTTTTTT.

This clone was found a few times. The chain uses TRBV5-5 and TRBJ2-1; D is ambiguous. With 3 bases removed from V and 9 bases from J, the gap between germline ends came to 4 bases. Looked up from germline, CDR1 is SGHKS and CDR2 is YYEKEE (reference sequence). The CDR3 consists of 10 residues. The CDR3 reads CASSSSEQFF. The CDR3 DNA sequence: TGTGCCAGCAGCTCTAGTGAGCAGTTCTTC.

This clone turned up a few times. This chain joins TRBV28 and TRBJ1-5, with TRBD1 matching 7 bases. Germline lookup yields CDR1 MDHEN and CDR2 SYDVKM. V was clipped by 6 bases and J by 0 bases; unmatched bases: 5. The CDR3 has 15 amino acids. CDR3 coding DNA: TGTGCCAGCAGCCCAGGGGGTTATAGCAATCAGCCCCAGCATTTT. It is translated as CASSPGGYSNQPQHF.

This clone was observed a single time. V and J are TRBV5-1 and TRBJ2-2; 8 nucleotides align to TRBD1. The CDR3 has 16 amino acids. The germline CDR1 and CDR2 sequences are SGHRS and YFSETQ. The V segment lost 2 bases and the J segment 0 bases; nucleotides outside the gene matches: 3. CDR3 protein: CASSFWDRPNTGELFF. The CDR3 DNA reads as TGCGCCAGCAGCTTTTGGGACAGGCCGAACACCGGGGAGCTGTTTTTT.

This chain joins TRBV6-5 and TRBJ1-4; TRBD1 might be the D (5 bases). V shed 8 bases and J shed 7 bases, with 17 bases lying between them. This CDR3 comprises 14 residues. In germline, CDR1 is MNHEY, CDR2 SVGAGI. The CDR3 is CASATGGGVEKLFF. The CDR3, as DNA: TGTGCCAGCGCGACGGGCGGGGGTGTTGAAAAACTGTTTTTT.

This chain links TRBV2 with TRBJ2-5; 8 bases are a match to TRBD1. Germline trimming cut 4 bases from V and 1 base from J; bases unmatched to any gene: 5. The CDR3 runs to 15 residues. Germline V CDR1 and CDR2: SNHLY, FYNNEI. The CDR3 coding sequence is TGTGCCAGCAGTGGGGGGACAGGATCCCAAGAGACCCAGTACTTC. Translated, it gives CASSGGTGSQETQYF.

The chain has TRBV6-4 and TRBJ1-2; D is perhaps TRBD1 (5 bases). The V end was cut by 3 bases, the J end by 4 bases, with 15 bases between. The CDR3 loop spans 15 amino acids. Germline CDR1 is MRHNA and CDR2 is SNTAGT. The CDR3 sequence is CASSERLGVGYGYTF. CDR3 nucleotides: TGTGCCAGCAGTGAACGATTAGGGGTAGGCTATGGCTACACCTTC.

Only a few counts were recorded for this clone. The rearrangement links TRBV7-2 to TRBJ2-3, with 9 bases lining up with TRBD2. The CDR3 consists of 14 residues. The germline V gene has CDR1 SGHTA and CDR2 FQGNSA. Germline trimming cut 4 bases from V and 6 bases from J; bases unmatched to any gene: 5. This chain's CDR3 is CASSSGLAADTQYF. The CDR3 nucleotides are TGTGCCAGCAGCTCGGGACTAGCTGCGGATACGCAGTATTTT.

J is TRBJ1-1 and V is TRBV19, with TRBD1 as a possible D gene (5 bases). The germline V gene has CDR1 LNHDA and CDR2 SQIVND (reference sequence). The CDR3 runs 14 residues. V shed 7 bases and J shed 4 bases, with 16 bases lying between them. The CDR3 DNA follows: TGTGCCAGTACCCGGCGGGGCGAAGGCACTGAAGCTTTCTTT. Translation gives CASTRRGEGTEAFF. The full variable domain, completed using reference TRBV19 and TRBJ1-1, is DGGITQSPKYLFRKEGQNVTLSCEQNLNHDAMYWYRQDPGQGLRLIYYSQIVNDFQKGDIAEGYSVSREKKESFPLTVTSAQKNPTAFYLCASTRRGEGTEAFFGQGTRLTVV.

The chain joins TRBV5-4 to TRBJ1-6; no firm D call. Germline-derived CDR1 and CDR2 are SGHNT and YYREEE (reference sequence). Trimming left V 3 bases short and J 9 bases short, with 10 bases between. The CDR3 has 13 amino acids. The CDR3, as DNA: TGTGCCAGCAGCTCGTCTTACGGTTCACCCCTCCACTTT. Translating it yields CASSSSYGSPLHF.

The chain couples TRBV4-3 to TRBJ2-7; TRBD1 agrees at 8 bases. V dropped 0 bases and J dropped 4; count of bases not matched to a gene: 8. This CDR3 has 16 amino acids. Germline loops: CDR1 LGHNA, CDR2 YSLEER. The CDR3 spells CASSQEGGQGLYEQYF. In nucleotides, the CDR3 is TGCGCCAGCAGCCAAGAGGGTGGACAGGGCTTATACGAGCAGTACTTC.

This clone appeared a few times. This chain uses TRBV28 with TRBJ2-7, with D uncertain. Trimming cost V 4 bases and J 3 bases, with 19 bases left between them. Germline V gene sequence: CDR1 MDHEN, CDR2 SYDVKM. The CDR3 extends over 16 amino acids. The CDR3 bases are TGTGCCAGCAGTTCAACAGAAGCCGCTGTCGACTACGAGCAGTACTTC. This sequence encodes CASSSTEAAVDYEQYF.

The chain joins TRBV4-1 to TRBJ2-2; perhaps TRBD1 as D (7 bases). Germline CDR1 is MGHRA and CDR2 is YSYEKL. This CDR3 spans 15 amino acids. V gave up 1 base and J gave up 3 bases, with 9 bases separating them. The CDR3 DNA is TGCGCCAGCAGCCAAGCAGGGGGGCACACCGGGGAGCTGTTTTTT. This codes for CASSQAGGHTGELFF.

The chain links TRBV28 to TRBJ1-1, with 8 bases matching TRBD1. From germline, CDR1 is MDHEN and CDR2 SYDVKM. V lost 5 bases, J lost 5 bases, and 7 bases stayed unmatched. This CDR3 contains 14 residues. In nucleotides, the CDR3 is TGTGCCAGCAGTAGTCAGGGGGCGGGAACTGAAGCTTTCTTT. Protein sequence: CASSSQGAGTEAFF.

The V gene is TRBV7-2, the J gene TRBJ2-6; TRBD1 matches at 8 bases. Germline trimming cut 7 bases from V and 2 bases from J; bases unmatched to any gene: 7. CDR1 is SGHTA, CDR2 FQGNSA, per germline. The CDR3 spans 16 residues. The CDR3 DNA sequence: TGTGCCAGCATGCAGGGGGCATACGCTGGGGCCAACGTCCTGACTTTC. This encodes CASMQGAYAGANVLTF.